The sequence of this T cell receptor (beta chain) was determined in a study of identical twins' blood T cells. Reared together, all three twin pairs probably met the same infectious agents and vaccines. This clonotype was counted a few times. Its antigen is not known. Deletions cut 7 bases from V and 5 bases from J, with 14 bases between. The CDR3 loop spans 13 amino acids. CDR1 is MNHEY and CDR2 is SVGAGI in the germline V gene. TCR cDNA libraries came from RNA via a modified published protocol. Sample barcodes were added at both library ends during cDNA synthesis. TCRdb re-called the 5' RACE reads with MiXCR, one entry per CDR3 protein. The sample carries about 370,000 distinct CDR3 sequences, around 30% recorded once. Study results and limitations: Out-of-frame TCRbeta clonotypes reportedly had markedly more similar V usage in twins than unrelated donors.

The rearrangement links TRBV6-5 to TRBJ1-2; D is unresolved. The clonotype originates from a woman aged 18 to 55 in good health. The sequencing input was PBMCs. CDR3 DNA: TGTGCCAGCACTGGATCAGAAGGGTATGGCTACACCTTC. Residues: CASTGSEGYGYTF.